Shown below are 12 T cell receptor beta chains from a single sample sequenced in a study of cytomegalovirus exposure and HLA in healthy donors. This PCR relied on a set of 60 Vbeta primers and 13 Jbeta primers. Repertoires were generated with immunoSEQ multiplex PCR, while TCRdb's copy carries only in-frame clones and drops some. Here the sample table reports some 130,000 clones. Sequenced material: PBMCs. The receptors were sampled from a woman aged 40 to 49 in good health and CMV-seropositive.

The chain has TRBV11-3 and TRBJ2-3; TRBD1 aligns across 7 bases. The CDR3 totals 16 residues. Per the germline V gene, CDR1 is SGHNT and CDR2 is YENEEA. V trimming: 1 base; J trimming: 4 bases; junction bases outside the gene matches: 8. The CDR3 DNA reads TGTGCCAGCAGCTTAGGGCTACAGGGGAGAGCAGATACGCAGTATTTT. This sequence encodes CASSLGLQGRADTQYF.

The CDR3 reads CASRANGEGSPLHF. CDR3 bases: TGTGCCAGCAGGGCTAACGGGGAGGGGTCACCCCTCCACTTT. The chain is built from TRBV6-1 and TRBJ1-6, with D possibly matching TRBD1 (5 bases). CDR3 size: 14 residues. In germline, CDR1 is MNHNS, CDR2 SASEGT. With 6 bases removed from V and 10 bases from J, the gap between germline ends came to 16 bases.

This chain links TRBV5-1 with TRBJ2-5; TRBD1 matches 10 bases. This CDR3 region has 15 residues. CDR1 is SGHRS, CDR2 YFSETQ, per germline. With V trimmed by 4 bases and J by 1 base, 4 bases remained unmatched. DNA of the CDR3: TGCGCCAGCAGCCAAGGACAGGGGGTCCAAGAGACCCAGTACTTC. Encoded protein: CASSQGQGVQETQYF.

With regard to this clone: Compared with germline, one end of the junction differs, possibly owing to a read error. Other DNA sequences of this sample code for an identical CDR3. The rearrangement joins TRBV19 to TRBJ2-7; weak D call: TRBD1 (6 bases). CDR3 length: 18 residues. Germline V gene sequence: CDR1 LNHDA, CDR2 SQIVND (reference sequence). CDR3 nucleotides: TGCGCCAGTAGTGTCTTCCGTTACCGGGACATTGGGGCCTACGAGCAGTACTTC. This translates into CASSVFRYRDIGAYEQYF.

V is TRBV30 and J is TRBJ1-2, with D possibly TRBD1 on 6 matching bases. CDR1 is GTSNPN, CDR2 SVGIG, per germline (reference sequence). There are 13 residues in the CDR3. Trimming took 5 bases from V and 8 from J, leaving 18 bases between them. CDR3 in amino acids: CAWYNNPGDGYTF. Written as DNA, the CDR3 is TGTGCCTGGTACAACAATCCAGGGGACGGCTACACCTTC.

V usage is TRBV5-5 and J usage is TRBJ2-3; 9 bases line up with TRBD2. The CDR3 is made up of 18 amino acids. Germline values: CDR1 SGHKS, CDR2 YYEKEE (reference sequence). Trimming took 4 bases from V and 2 from J; bases not matched to a gene: 14. This chain's CDR3 is CASSPPGGLAGYTDTQYF. CDR3 bases: TGTGCCAGCAGCCCCCCCGGGGGCCTAGCGGGGTACACAGATACGCAGTATTTT.

The V gene is TRBV5-1, the J gene TRBJ1-5; no clear D. The CDR3 spans 15 residues. Per the germline V gene, CDR1 is SGHRS and CDR2 is YFSETQ. V was cut by 5 bases and J by 2 bases, with 14 bases left in between. This chain's CDR3 is CASRSGESGNQPQHF. CDR3 sequence (DNA): TGCGCCAGCAGGTCGGGAGAAAGCGGCAATCAGCCCCAGCATTTT.

The chain couples TRBV30 to TRBJ1-1; no clear D. V gave up 2 bases and J gave up 1 base, with 14 bases separating them. This CDR3 spans 15 amino acids. Germline values: CDR1 GTSNPN, CDR2 SVGIG (reference sequence). Here the CDR3 DNA reads TGTGCCTGGAGTCCTAACGGGGTCTGGAACACTGAAGCTTTCTTT. Translating gives CAWSPNGVWNTEAFF. Using reference TRBV30 and TRBJ1-1 for the parts outside the CDR3, the full variable domain is SQTIHQWPATLVQPVGSPLSLECTVEGTSNPNLYWYRQAAGRGLQLLFYSVGIGQISSEVPQNLSASRPQDRQFILSSKKLLLSDSGFYLCAWSPNGVWNTEAFFGQGTRLTVV.

CDR3 amino acids: CASNKGGVLFYEQYF. The CDR3, as DNA: TGTGCCAGCAATAAGGGGGGGGTCTTGTTCTACGAGCAGTACTTC. The V and J genes are TRBV13 and TRBJ2-5; maybe TRBD2 (7 bases). The J call could be wrong; TRBJ2-7 is a better fit for the DNA end. Germline-derived CDR1 and CDR2 are PRHDT and FYEKMQ (reference sequence). The CDR3 loop spans 15 amino acids.

The J gene is TRBJ2-7, the V gene TRBV29-1; TRBD1 agrees at 11 bases. Trimming took 3 bases from V and 9 from J; bases not matched to a gene: 7. Germline V gene lookup returns CDR1 SQVTM and CDR2 ANQGSEA. This CDR3 contains 13 residues. The CDR3 here is CSVEGQGVPGQYF. The CDR3 nucleotides read TGCAGCGTTGAGGGACAGGGGGTGCCCGGGCAGTACTTC.

The chain is built from TRBV6-5 and TRBJ1-5; D is undetermined. This CDR3 has 13 amino acids. Trimming stripped 2 bases from V and 5 bases from J, with 7 bases between. Looked up from germline, CDR1 is MNHEY and CDR2 is SVGAGI. The CDR3 loop is CASSYTQYQPQHF. Written as DNA, the CDR3 is TGTGCCAGCAGTTACACACAGTATCAGCCCCAGCATTTT.

The V and J genes are TRBV27 and TRBJ1-1; tentative D call: TRBD1 (6 bases). The V and J ends lost 1 base and 5 bases respectively, with 11 bases between them. This CDR3 contains 14 residues. CDR1 and CDR2 (germline): MNHEY, SMNVEV (reference sequence). This CDR3 reads CASSLFRGGTEAFF. The CDR3 DNA follows: TGTGCCAGCAGTTTATTCAGGGGCGGGACTGAAGCTTTCTTT.